This T cell receptor (beta chain) was identified in a study of T cell changes during pregnancy in multiple sclerosis. TCRdb's table, derived via immunoSEQ multiplex PCR, lists solely in-frame clones and lacks some. Of about 100,000 clones in the sample, under 95% are singletons; the top ten hold almost 1%. Trimming removed 8 bases at V and 2 bases at J, with 7 bases between. Germline CDR1 reads MNHNS; CDR2 reads SASEGT. The CDR3 contains 11 residues. The V and J genes are TRBV6-1 and TRBJ2-7; D not certain. The material sequenced was peripheral blood, taken after pregnancy. This TCR was sampled from a female donor with multiple sclerosis, enrolled in a pregnancy study. CDR3 loop: CASRTAYEQYF. The CDR3, as DNA: TGTGCCAGCCGAACAGCCTACGAGCAGTACTTC.